These 31 T cell receptor beta chains were sequenced from one sample in a study of T cells after yellow fever vaccination. In TCRdb, the 5' RACE reads were re-called with MiXCR into one record per CDR3 protein. The sample contains some 200,000 distinct CDR3 sequences, 9.5% to 12% of which appear only once. Sequencing was performed on CD8+ T cells sorted from PBMCs, taken 15 days after the yellow fever booster vaccination. These receptors were collected from a man aged 18-30 years who received the YFV17D yellow fever vaccine.

This chain connects TRBV4-3 to TRBJ1-6; D gene ambiguous. Deletions cut 0 bases from V and 9 bases from J, with 9 bases between. Germline loops: CDR1 LGHNA, CDR2 YSLEER. This CDR3 comprises 14 residues. CDR3 in amino acids: CASSQDLSVSPLHF. The CDR3 nucleotides read TGCGCCAGCAGCCAAGATCTTTCAGTTTCACCCCTCCACTTT.

The CDR3 coding sequence is TGCGCCAGCAGCTTGGGGCGGGAGGAGCAGTACTTC. Protein product: CASSLGREEQYF. The chain is built from TRBV5-1 and TRBJ2-7, with 7 bases lining up with TRBD2. There are 12 residues in the CDR3. CDR1 is SGHRS and CDR2 is YFSETQ in the germline V gene. V was pared by 0 bases and J by 7 bases, with 1 base of the junction left unmatched.

In its sample, this clonotype was seen a few times. This chain connects TRBV6-6 to TRBJ2-7; weak D call: TRBD2 (6 bases). The germline V and J ends were trimmed by 9 bases and 6 bases, with 18 bases remaining between them. The CDR3 is 13 amino acids. Germline loops: CDR1 MNHNY, CDR2 SVGAGI (reference sequence). CDR3 sequence: CASTSLSGVEQYV. As DNA, the CDR3 is TGTGCCAGTACCTCCCTTTCGGGGGTCGAGCAGTACGTC.

The gene calls are TRBV9 and TRBJ1-5; D is ambiguous. The V gene's germline CDR1 is SGDLS and CDR2 YYNGEE. The ends were cut back, 0 bases at V and 6 bases at J, with 13 bases in the middle. The CDR3 loop spans 15 amino acids. CDR3: CASSVGGGFGQPQHF. DNA for the CDR3: TGTGCCAGCAGCGTAGGAGGAGGGTTCGGTCAGCCCCAGCATTTT. The full variable domain, in which reference TRBV9 and TRBJ1-5 provide the parts outside the CDR3, is DSGVTQTPKHLITATGQRVTLRCSPRSGDLSVYWYQQSLDQGLQFLIQYYNGEERAKGNILERFSAQQFPDLHSELNLSSLELGDSALYFCASSVGGGFGQPQHFGDGTRLSIL.

This sequence joins TRBV12-3 or TRBV12-4 and TRBJ1-4; D may be TRBD1 (5 bases). The CDR3 has 15 residues. Trimming pared 6 bases from V and 0 bases from J, leaving 11 bases between. Written as DNA, the CDR3 is TGTGCCAGCAGCCTCGGGACTTCAACTAATGAAAAACTGTTTTTT. It encodes CASSLGTSTNEKLFF.

Only a few counts were recorded for this clonotype. The chain joins TRBV19 to TRBJ2-3, with D unclear. The CDR3 has 15 residues. The germline V gene encodes CDR1 LNHDA and CDR2 SQIVND (reference sequence). V dropped 1 base and J dropped 2 bases, with 10 bases sitting between them. DNA of the CDR3: TGTGCCAGTAGTATAGTTAACGGGCACACAGATACGCAGTATTTT. Its translation is CASSIVNGHTDTQYF.

This clonotype showed up just a few times. The V gene is TRBV27, the J gene TRBJ2-5; D not resolved. Germline V gives CDR1 MNHEY, CDR2 SMNVEV (reference sequence). The CDR3 sequence is 14 residues long. V shed 4 bases and J shed 2 bases, with 11 bases lying between them. CDR3 bases: TGTGCCAGCAGTTCTTTGACTCAACAAGAGACCCAGTACTTC. It encodes CASSSLTQQETQYF.

Many counts were recorded for this clonotype. The chain has TRBV10-3 and TRBJ2-3; TRBD2 matches 12 bases. Germline CDR1 reads ENHRY; CDR2 reads SYGVKD. This CDR3 comprises 14 residues. With V trimmed by 9 bases and J by 5 bases, 6 bases remained unmatched. The CDR3 spells CAMASGGALDTQYF. In nucleotides, the CDR3 is TGTGCCATGGCTAGCGGGGGGGCTCTAGATACGCAGTATTTT.

This clonotype was seen only a few times. The chain recombines TRBV12-3 or TRBV12-4 with TRBJ2-6, with unresolved D. The length of the CDR3 is 12 residues. The CDR3 is CACDTGANVLTF. The CDR3 region has the DNA TGTGCATGTGACACTGGGGCCAACGTCCTGACTTTC.

This chain joins TRBV9 and TRBJ1-3, with D uncertain. The CDR3 has 15 residues. Germline CDR1 is SGDLS and CDR2 is YYNGEE. Trimming cost V 3 bases and J 1 base, with 11 bases left between them. As DNA, the CDR3 is TGTGCCAGCAGCGCTAAGAGAGATTCTGGAAACACCATATATTTT. Protein sequence: CASSAKRDSGNTIYF.

This clonotype came up a few times. The chain has TRBV24-1 and TRBJ2-1; a weak D match, TRBD1 (6 bases). The germline V gene encodes CDR1 KGHDR and CDR2 SFDVKD. The CDR3 runs to 13 residues. V gave up 8 bases and J gave up 5 bases, with 12 bases separating them. CDR3 bases: TGTGCCACCACCCGGACAGCTGACAATGAGCAGTTCTTC. It is translated as CATTRTADNEQFF.

The gene calls are TRBV11-1 and TRBJ2-1; D perhaps matches TRBD1 (5 bases). V lost 4 bases and J 0 bases, leaving 7 bases between the germline ends. Germline loops: CDR1 SGHAT, CDR2 FQDESV (reference sequence). This CDR3 has 14 residues. CDR3 amino acids: CASSYRFSYNEQFF. The CDR3 DNA reads as TGTGCCAGCAGCTACAGGTTCTCCTACAATGAGCAGTTCTTC. Complete variable domain (other parts from reference TRBV11-1 and TRBJ2-1): EAEVAQSPRYKITEKSQAVAFWCDPISGHATLYWYRQILGQGPELLVQFQDESVVDDSQLPKDRFSAERLKGVDSTLKIQPAELGDSAMYLCASSYRFSYNEQFFGPGTRLTVL.

This chain uses TRBV5-1 with TRBJ2-1; D may be TRBD1 (5 bases). Deletions cut 5 bases from V and 2 bases from J, with 14 bases between. The germline CDR1 and CDR2 sequences are SGHRS and YFSETQ. The CDR3 length is 15 residues. CDR3 bases: TGCGCCAGCAGTTCCCAGGGTCAAGCCTACAATGAGCAGTTCTTC. As protein: CASSSQGQAYNEQFF.

The chain carries TRBV27 and TRBJ2-7; D not certain. V lost 8 bases and J lost 2, with 13 bases in between. Looked up from germline, CDR1 is MNHEY and CDR2 is SMNVEV (reference sequence). CDR3 length equals 13 residues. CDR3 sequence reads: CASAIGVTYEQYV. In DNA, the CDR3 is TGTGCCAGCGCGATTGGGGTAACCTACGAGCAGTACGTC.

The chain employs TRBV29-1 and TRBJ2-1; D might be TRBD1 (6 bases). The CDR3 runs 12 residues. Germline CDR1 SQVTM, CDR2 ANQGSEA. V lost 5 bases, J lost 3 bases, and 8 bases lay in between. The CDR3 protein is CSVMDSYNEQFF. The CDR3 bases are TGCAGCGTTATGGACAGCTACAATGAGCAGTTCTTC.

The chain employs TRBV12-3 or TRBV12-4 and TRBJ2-3; TRBD2 matches at 8 bases. The CDR3 has 14 amino acids. Losses at the gene ends were 6 bases for V and 6 bases for J; bases not matched to a gene: 8. The CDR3 region is CASSVGGAVDTQYF. The CDR3 DNA reads TGTGCCAGCAGCGTCGGGGGGGCCGTGGATACGCAGTATTTT.

This clonotype was detected ten times or more. The V call is TRBV7-2, the J call TRBJ2-1, with no clear D. This CDR3 spans 14 amino acids. The V end was cut by 5 bases, the J end by 4 bases, with 12 bases between. Germline V gives CDR1 SGHTA, CDR2 FQGNSA. The CDR3 sequence: CASSAAPGYNEQFF. DNA for the CDR3: TGTGCCAGCAGCGCGGCCCCCGGATACAATGAGCAGTTCTTC. The whole variable domain, remainder taken from reference TRBV7-2 and TRBJ2-1, is GAGVSQSPSNKVTEKGKDVELRCDPISGHTALYWYRQSLGQGLEFLIYFQGNSAPDKSGLPSDRFSAERTGGSVSTLTIQRTQQEDSAVYLCASSAAPGYNEQFFGPGTRLTVL.

This clonotype came up many times. The chain has TRBV12-3 or TRBV12-4 and TRBJ1-1, with unresolved D. This CDR3 comprises 11 residues. V was trimmed by 7 bases and J by 4 bases, leaving 7 bases between them. Here the CDR3 DNA reads TGTGCCAGCACCGATGGCACTGAAGCTTTCTTT. Amino acid sequence: CASTDGTEAFF.

The table lists this clonotype with a few counts. The CDR3: CASSQDLGAENTEAFF. DNA of the CDR3: TGCGCCAGCAGCCAAGATTTGGGAGCAGAGAACACTGAAGCTTTCTTT. V usage is TRBV4-3 and J usage is TRBJ1-1; D gene uncertain. Germline CDR1 LGHNA, CDR2 YSLEER. The CDR3 has 16 residues. With 0 bases removed from V and 1 base from J, the gap between germline ends came to 12 bases.

This clonotype was found a few times. The V and J genes are TRBV12-3 or TRBV12-4 and TRBJ2-2, with 10 bases that match TRBD1. The CDR3 is 15 residues long. The V segment lost 5 bases and the J segment 4 bases; nucleotides outside the gene matches: 4. The DNA of the CDR3 is TGTGCCAGCAGTACAAGACAGGGGGCCACCGGGGAGCTGTTTTTT. This sequence encodes CASSTRQGATGELFF.

The genes are TRBV19 and TRBJ2-7; TRBD1 aligns across 7 bases. After removal of 3 bases from V and 5 bases from J, the junction contained 4 bases not matched to a gene. This CDR3 comprises 13 residues. The germline V gene has CDR1 LNHDA and CDR2 SQIVND (reference sequence). The CDR3 DNA reads TGTGCCAGTAGTATTTCACAGGGGAACGAGCAGTACGTC. This gives the protein CASSISQGNEQYV.

The table lists this clonotype with a few counts. V gene TRBV9 combines with J gene TRBJ2-7; the match to TRBD1 covers 10 bases. Germline lookup yields CDR1 SGDLS and CDR2 YYNGEE. The CDR3 runs to 15 residues. V was clipped by 5 bases and J by 2 bases; unmatched bases: 7. This CDR3 reads CASSLTGGPAYEQYF. The CDR3 nucleotides are TGTGCCAGCAGTTTGACAGGGGGCCCCGCCTACGAGCAGTACTTC.

The rearrangement uses TRBV20-1 and TRBJ1-5; the match to TRBD1 covers 7 bases. CDR3 length equals 13 residues. Losses at the gene ends were 6 bases for V and 7 bases for J; bases not matched to a gene: 9. The germline CDR1 and CDR2 sequences are DFQATT and SNEGSKA (reference sequence). CDR3 DNA sequence: TGCAGTGCCGAAACAGGGGTAGGCCAGCCCCAGCATTTT. It yields the protein CSAETGVGQPQHF.

The rearrangement uses TRBV5-4 and TRBJ2-7; D is ambiguous. The CDR3 loop spans 12 amino acids. Trimming left V 3 bases short and J 6 bases short, with 10 bases between. Germline V gene lookup returns CDR1 SGHNT and CDR2 YYREEE (reference sequence). CDR3: CASSWGKVEQYF. CDR3 nucleotides: TGTGCCAGCAGCTGGGGAAAGGTCGAGCAGTACTTC.

The rearrangement joins TRBV27 to TRBJ2-5; no definite D call. The CDR3 loop spans 14 amino acids. Germline loops: CDR1 MNHEY, CDR2 SMNVEV (reference sequence). Trimming cost V 3 bases and J 5 bases, with 13 bases left between them. CDR3 protein: CASSLSTPPETQYF. The CDR3 DNA reads as TGTGCCAGCAGTTTGTCAACACCACCGGAGACCCAGTACTTC.

The chain has TRBV20-1 and TRBJ2-3; 7 bases are shared with TRBD1. V shed 5 bases, J shed 3 bases, and the junction held 8 bases outside the gene matches. From germline, CDR1 is DFQATT and CDR2 SNEGSKA (reference sequence). The CDR3 is made up of 14 amino acids. The CDR3 region is CSARQGPGTDTQYF. The CDR3 nucleotides are TGCAGTGCTCGACAGGGACCCGGGACAGATACGCAGTATTTT.

This clonotype has just a few counts. The chain links TRBV6-6 to TRBJ1-1, with TRBD1 as a possible D gene (6 bases). Deletions cut 2 bases from V and 4 bases from J, with 11 bases between. The CDR3 runs 14 residues. Germline V gene sequence: CDR1 MNHNY, CDR2 SVGAGI (reference sequence). The CDR3 sequence: CASSYGGGITEAFF. The CDR3 coding sequence is TGTGCCAGCAGTTACGGGGGGGGCATCACTGAAGCTTTCTTT.

This clonotype came up many times. The V gene is TRBV29-1, the J gene TRBJ1-1; a possible D gene is TRBD1 (5 bases). The CDR3 has 12 residues. Trimming removed 3 bases at V and 4 bases at J, with 9 bases between. Germline V CDR1 and CDR2: SQVTM, ANQGSEA. CDR3 coding DNA: TGCAGCGTTGAGTGGGGGACCACTGAAGCTTTCTTT. Translation gives CSVEWGTTEAFF.

The sample holds a few counts of this clonotype. The chain uses TRBV11-3 and TRBJ2-3; the match to TRBD1 covers 10 bases. Germline V gene sequence: CDR1 SGHNT, CDR2 YENEEA. The ends lost 5 bases at V and 2 bases at J; junction bases unmatched: 7. This CDR3 contains 16 residues. The CDR3 here is CASSRGQGYYTDTQYF. The CDR3 DNA follows: TGTGCCAGCAGCCGGGGACAGGGGTACTACACAGATACGCAGTATTTT.

The J gene is TRBJ1-1, the V gene TRBV5-1; the D gene is possibly TRBD1 (5 bases). V was clipped by 1 base and J by 3 bases, with 7 bases between them. The CDR3 sequence is 13 residues long. Looked up from germline, CDR1 is SGHRS and CDR2 is YFSETQ. CDR3 in amino acids: CASSLLGDTEAFF. DNA for the CDR3: TGCGCCAGCAGCTTGTTAGGGGACACTGAAGCTTTCTTT.

There are many counts of this clonotype. This rearrangement joins TRBV6-1 to TRBJ2-5; TRBD2 matches at 11 bases. This CDR3 is 15 amino acids long. V shed 4 bases, J shed 2 bases, and the junction held 3 bases outside the gene matches. The germline gives CDR1 MNHNS, CDR2 SASEGT. In nucleotides, the CDR3 is TGTGCCAGCAGTGTGTTAGCGGGGGGGCAAGAGACCCAGTACTTC. Amino acid sequence: CASSVLAGGQETQYF.